This T cell receptor beta chain was found in a study of CD8+ T cells in alopecia areata (dated by TCRdb to 2017 to 2018). Background on the whole study: In both human patients and the C3H/HeJ mouse model, the study applied high-throughput TCRbeta sequencing to look at T cell clonal expansion in alopecia areata. The RNA source kit depended on sample type: the PAXgene miRNA kit for fixed scalp, the miRNeasy kit for PBMCs, and the RNeasy kit for mouse skin. Amplification of TCRbeta CDR3 regions was done by immunoSEQ multiplex PCR using 35 Vbeta forward primers and 13 Jbeta reverse primers. Scalp clonality was compared across normal scalp (n=4), patchy alopecia areata scalp (n=8), and alopecia totalis/universalis scalp (n=8). In humans, TCRbeta sequencing was performed on scalp tissue and on sorted CD4+ and CD8+ peripheral blood T cells from healthy controls and from patients with patchy or totalis/universalis alopecia areata. The full study reports these points: Unlike mouse skin, where gammadelta T cells dominate, normal human skin contains resident alphabeta T cells that get sequenced too, which complicates analysis of the scalp TCR repertoire. Higher clonality and more expanded CD8+ clones were observed in lesional scalp than in normal scalp, particularly in alopecia totalis/universalis, a finding suggestive of antigenic drive. Compared with mice, TCR sequences shared between patients were less clear, possibly partly because of HLA diversity across the patient population.

From alopecia areata patients, peripheral blood was collected along with lesional scalp punch biopsies. PBMCs were isolated by density centrifugation and stained for CD3, CD4 and CD8, and CD4+ and CD8+ T cells were sorted on a FACSAria. The untreated alopecia areata patients were recruited through a multicenter biomarker study. Blood CD8+ T cells from a handful of biomarker-study patients were further sorted into NKG2D-low and NKG2D-high fractions. Receptor amplification or capture employed the immunoSEQ multiplex PCR assay. RNA was extracted from all samples and reverse transcribed into cDNA as template for TCR sequencing. SuperScript III was used to make first-strand cDNA, primed with a 2:1 mix of oligo-dT and random hexamers. Amplification bias was assessed with a synthetic immune receptor repertoire, and residual bias was removed computationally. The paper's data handling went like this. Raw reads were preprocessed to remove errors, and CDR3 was defined by IMGT conventions from the conserved cysteine to phenylalanine. Clonality was calculated as 1 minus Shannon entropy normalized by log2 of the number of productive unique TCRs. Scalp TCRbeta sequences were cross-referenced with sorted blood CD4 and CD8 repertoires so that the CD4 or CD8 identity of scalp clones could be inferred. The immuneACCESS repertoire file appears here via TCRdb, limited to in-frame rearrangements. These files lack a portion of the clones; in checked studies, under half of the deficit traces to unresolved V genes, and the cause of the others is not known. V, J and clone size are those of that table, while D and trimming were read from the DNA. For this sample there are around 60,000 clones; roughly 45% appear just once. The ten largest make up just over 50% of the sample.

Inclusive of the bounding cysteine and phenylalanine, the CDR3 is 14 residues long. This entry keeps only the CDR3 DNA: 42 bases, framed from base 1. The germline V gene gives CDR1 as SGDLS and CDR2 as YYNGEE. From V the trimming removes 6 bases and from J it removes 2 bases, while the gene matches leave 6 bases of the junction unaccounted for. This clone was recorded once. This receptor's antigen is unknown. Base qualities are not recorded, but no much larger clone differs from it by a single base. The chain uses TRBV9 and TRBJ2-3; 7 central nucleotides agree with TRBD1. Source material: NKG2D-low CD8+ T cells sorted from blood. The cell subset or site label here, explained by the study, means: sorted CD8+ NKG2D-low blood T cells. This TCR came from a human donor with alopecia areata. The nucleotide sequence reads as follows: TGTGCCAGCACCAGGACAGGAGTCACAGATACGCAGTATTTT. It is translated as CASTRTGVTDTQYF.